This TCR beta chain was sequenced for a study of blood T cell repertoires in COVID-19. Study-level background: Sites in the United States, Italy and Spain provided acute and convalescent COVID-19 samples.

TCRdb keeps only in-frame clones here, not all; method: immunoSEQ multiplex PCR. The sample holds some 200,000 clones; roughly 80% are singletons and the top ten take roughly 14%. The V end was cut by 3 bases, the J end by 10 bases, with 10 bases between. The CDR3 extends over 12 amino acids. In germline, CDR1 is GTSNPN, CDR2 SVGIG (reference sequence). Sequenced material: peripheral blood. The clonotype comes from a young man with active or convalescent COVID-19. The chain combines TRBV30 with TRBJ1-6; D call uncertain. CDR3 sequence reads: CAWRLPGSPLHF. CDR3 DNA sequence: TGTGCCTGGAGGCTCCCCGGGTCACCCCTCCACTTT.